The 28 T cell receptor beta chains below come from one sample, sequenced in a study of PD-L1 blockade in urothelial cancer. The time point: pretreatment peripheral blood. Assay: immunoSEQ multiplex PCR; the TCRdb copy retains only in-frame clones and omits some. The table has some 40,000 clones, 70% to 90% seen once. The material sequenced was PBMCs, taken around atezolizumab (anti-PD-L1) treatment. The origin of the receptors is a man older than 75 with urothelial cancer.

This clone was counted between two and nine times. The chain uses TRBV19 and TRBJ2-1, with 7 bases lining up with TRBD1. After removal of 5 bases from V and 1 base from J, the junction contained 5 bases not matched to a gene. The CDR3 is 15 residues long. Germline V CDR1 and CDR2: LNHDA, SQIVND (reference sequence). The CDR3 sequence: CASSDTGESYNEQFF. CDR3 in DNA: TGTGCCAGTAGTGACACAGGGGAGTCCTACAATGAGCAGTTCTTC.

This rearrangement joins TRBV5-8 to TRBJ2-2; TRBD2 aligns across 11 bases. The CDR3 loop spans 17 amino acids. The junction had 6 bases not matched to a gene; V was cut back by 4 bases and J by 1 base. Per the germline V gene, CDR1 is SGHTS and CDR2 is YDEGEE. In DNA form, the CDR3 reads TGTGCCAGCAGCAGAAGGACTAGCGGGCAGAACACCGGGGAGCTGTTTTTT. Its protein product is CASSRRTSGQNTGELFF.

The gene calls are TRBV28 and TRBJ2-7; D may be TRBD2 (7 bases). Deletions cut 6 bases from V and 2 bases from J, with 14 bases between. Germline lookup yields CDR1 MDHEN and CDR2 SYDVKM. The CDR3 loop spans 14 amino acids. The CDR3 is CASRPGGAPYEQYF. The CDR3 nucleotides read TGTGCCAGCAGGCCGGGGGGCGCACCCTACGAGCAGTACTTC.

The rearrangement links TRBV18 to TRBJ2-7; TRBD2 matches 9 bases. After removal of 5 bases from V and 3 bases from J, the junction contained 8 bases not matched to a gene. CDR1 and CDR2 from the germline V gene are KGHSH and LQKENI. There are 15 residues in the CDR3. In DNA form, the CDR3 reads TGTGCCAGCTCAACCACCCCTAGCGGGAACTACGAGCAGTACTTC. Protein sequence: CASSTTPSGNYEQYF.

CDR3 DNA: TGTGCCAGCAGCCAATCACGGCAGGGGGCGGGGGAGCAGTACTTC. Encoded protein: CASSQSRQGAGEQYF. The chain joins TRBV16 to TRBJ2-7, with 8 bases aligning to TRBD1. Per the germline V gene, CDR1 is KGHSY and CDR2 is FQNENV. The CDR3 contains 15 residues. Trimming removed 0 bases from V and 7 bases from J; junction bases left unmatched: 8.

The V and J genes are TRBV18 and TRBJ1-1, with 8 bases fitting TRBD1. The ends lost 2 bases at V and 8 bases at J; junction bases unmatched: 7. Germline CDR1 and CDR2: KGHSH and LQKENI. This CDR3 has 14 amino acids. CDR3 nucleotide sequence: TGTGCCAGCTCACCAATTTCGGACAGGGTGGAAGCTTTCTTT. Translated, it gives CASSPISDRVEAFF.

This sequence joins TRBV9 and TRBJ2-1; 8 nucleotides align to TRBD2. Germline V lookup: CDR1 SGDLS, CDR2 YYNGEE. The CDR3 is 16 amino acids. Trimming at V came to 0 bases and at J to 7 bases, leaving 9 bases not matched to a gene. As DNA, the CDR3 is TGTGCCAGCAGCGTAGCGGGGGGGAGGGCCTCGAATGAGCAGTTCTTC. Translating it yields CASSVAGGRASNEQFF.

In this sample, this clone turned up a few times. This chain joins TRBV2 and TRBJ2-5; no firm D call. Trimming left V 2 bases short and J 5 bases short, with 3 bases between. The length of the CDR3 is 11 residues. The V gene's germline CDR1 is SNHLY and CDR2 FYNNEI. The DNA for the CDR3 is TGTGCCAGCAGTGAATATGAGACCCAGTACTTC. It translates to CASSEYETQYF.

The CDR3 DNA sequence: TGTGCCAGCAGAGCTGACGACAGGGGTTGGGAAAAACTGTTTTTT. It is translated as CASRADDRGWEKLFF. The chain couples TRBV6-1 to TRBJ1-4, with TRBD1 matching 8 bases. The CDR3 runs to 15 residues. V lost 6 bases to trimming and J lost 8 bases; unmatched junction nucleotides: 11. CDR1 is MNHNS and CDR2 is SASEGT in the germline V gene.

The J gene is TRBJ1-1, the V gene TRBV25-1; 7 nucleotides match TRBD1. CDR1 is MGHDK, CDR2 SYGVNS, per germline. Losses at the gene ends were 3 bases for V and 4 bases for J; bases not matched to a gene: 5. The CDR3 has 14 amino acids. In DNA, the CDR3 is TGTGCCAGCAGTGACCTTAGACAGGGCACTGAAGCTTTCTTT. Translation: CASSDLRQGTEAFF.

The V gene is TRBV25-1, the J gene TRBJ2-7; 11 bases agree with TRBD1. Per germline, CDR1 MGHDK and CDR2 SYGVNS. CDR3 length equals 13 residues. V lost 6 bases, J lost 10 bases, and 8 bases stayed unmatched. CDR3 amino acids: CASSLDRGRIQYF. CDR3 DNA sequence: TGTGCCAGCAGCTTGGACAGGGGGCGAATCCAGTACTTC.

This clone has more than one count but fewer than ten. CDR3 region: CASSIHRSETQYF. The CDR3 nucleotides read TGTGCCAGTAGTATTCATAGATCGGAGACCCAGTACTTC. This chain joins TRBV19 and TRBJ2-5; no reliable D call. The CDR3 consists of 13 residues. Germline assignment: CDR1 LNHDA and CDR2 SQIVND (reference sequence). V lost 3 bases and J lost 5, with 10 bases in between.

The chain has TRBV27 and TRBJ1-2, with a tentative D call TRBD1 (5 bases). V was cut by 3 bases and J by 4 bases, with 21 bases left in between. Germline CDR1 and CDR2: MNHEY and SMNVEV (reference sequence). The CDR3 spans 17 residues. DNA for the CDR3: TGTGCCAGCAGTTTTTCCGGGATCGGGGGGATCCTCTATGGCTACACCTTC. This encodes CASSFSGIGGILYGYTF.

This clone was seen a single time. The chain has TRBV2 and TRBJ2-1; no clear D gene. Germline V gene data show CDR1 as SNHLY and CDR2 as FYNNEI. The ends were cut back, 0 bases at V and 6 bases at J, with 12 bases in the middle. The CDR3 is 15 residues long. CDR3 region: CASSEAPTPPNEQFF. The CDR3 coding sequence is TGTGCCAGCAGTGAAGCTCCAACTCCCCCCAATGAGCAGTTCTTC. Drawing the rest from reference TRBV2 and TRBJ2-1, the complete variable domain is EPEVTQTPSHQVTQMGQEVILRCVPISNHLYFYWYRQILGQKVEFLVSFYNNEISEKSEIFDDQFSVERPDGSNFTLKIRSTKLEDSAMYFCASSEAPTPPNEQFFGPGTRLTVL.

Here the CDR3 reads CASSPHSGNTIYF. The CDR3 coding sequence is TGTGCCAGCAGTCCCCACTCTGGAAACACCATATATTTT. The V call is TRBV25-1, the J call TRBJ1-3; the D is unclear. Germline V CDR1 and CDR2: MGHDK, SYGVNS. The CDR3 spans 13 residues. Trimming took 5 bases from V and 0 from J, leaving 5 bases between them. The complete variable domain, with remaining parts taken from reference TRBV25-1 and TRBJ1-3, reads EADIYQTPRYLVIGTGKKITLECSQTMGHDKMYWYQQDPGMELHLIHYSYGVNSTEKGDLSSESTVSRIRTEHFPLTLESARPSHTSQYLCASSPHSGNTIYFGEGSWLTVV.

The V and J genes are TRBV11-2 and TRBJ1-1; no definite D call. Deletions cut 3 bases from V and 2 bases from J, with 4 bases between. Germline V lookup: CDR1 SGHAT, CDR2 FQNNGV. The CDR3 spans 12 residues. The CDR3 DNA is TGTGCCAGCAGCTTGCGAAACACTGAAGCTTTCTTT. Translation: CASSLRNTEAFF.

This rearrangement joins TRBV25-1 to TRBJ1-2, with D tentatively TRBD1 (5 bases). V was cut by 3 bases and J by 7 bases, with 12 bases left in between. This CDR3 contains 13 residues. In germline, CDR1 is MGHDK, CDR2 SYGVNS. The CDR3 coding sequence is TGTGCCAGCAGTGAGGGGGGTCTGGGTGGCTACACCTTC. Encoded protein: CASSEGGLGGYTF.

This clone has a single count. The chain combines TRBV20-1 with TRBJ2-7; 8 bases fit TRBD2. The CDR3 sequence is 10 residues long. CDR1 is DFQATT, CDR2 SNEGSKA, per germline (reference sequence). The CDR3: CGWTSREQYF. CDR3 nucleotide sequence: TGCGGATGGACTAGCCGCGAGCAGTACTTC.

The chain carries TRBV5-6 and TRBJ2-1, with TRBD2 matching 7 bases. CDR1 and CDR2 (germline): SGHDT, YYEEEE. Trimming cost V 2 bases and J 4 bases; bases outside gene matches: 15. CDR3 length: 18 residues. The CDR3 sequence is CASSLGFGRALSYNEQFF. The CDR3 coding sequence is TGTGCCAGCAGCTTAGGTTTTGGGAGGGCCTTGAGTTACAATGAGCAGTTCTTC.

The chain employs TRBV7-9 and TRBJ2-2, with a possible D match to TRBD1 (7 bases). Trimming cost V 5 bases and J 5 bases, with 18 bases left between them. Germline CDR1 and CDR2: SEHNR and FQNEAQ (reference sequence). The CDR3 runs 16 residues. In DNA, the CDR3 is TGTGCCAGCAGCCGCAGCAGGGGGGAGCCGACCGGGGAGCTGTTTTTT. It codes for CASSRSRGEPTGELFF.

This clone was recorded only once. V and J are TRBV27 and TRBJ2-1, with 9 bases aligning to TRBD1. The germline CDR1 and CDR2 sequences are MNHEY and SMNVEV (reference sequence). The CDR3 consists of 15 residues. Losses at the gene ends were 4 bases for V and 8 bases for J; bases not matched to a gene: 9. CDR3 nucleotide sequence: TGTGCCAGCAGTTACAGGGGGCGCCTCCTCGATGAGCAGTTCTTC. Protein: CASSYRGRLLDEQFF.

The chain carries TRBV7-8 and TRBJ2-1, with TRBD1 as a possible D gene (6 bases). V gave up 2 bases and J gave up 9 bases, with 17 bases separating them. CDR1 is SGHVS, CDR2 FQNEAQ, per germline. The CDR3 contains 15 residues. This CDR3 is CASSLNSGVVGEQFF. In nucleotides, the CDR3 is TGTGCCAGCAGCTTAAACTCAGGGGTGGTCGGTGAGCAGTTCTTC.

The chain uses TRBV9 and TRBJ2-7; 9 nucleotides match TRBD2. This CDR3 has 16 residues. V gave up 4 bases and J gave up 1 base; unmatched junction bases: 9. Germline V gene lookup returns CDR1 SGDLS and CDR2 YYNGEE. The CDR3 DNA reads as TGTGCCAGCAGCCCCTCTCTAGCGGGGACTTCCTACGAGCAGTACTTC. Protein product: CASSPSLAGTSYEQYF.

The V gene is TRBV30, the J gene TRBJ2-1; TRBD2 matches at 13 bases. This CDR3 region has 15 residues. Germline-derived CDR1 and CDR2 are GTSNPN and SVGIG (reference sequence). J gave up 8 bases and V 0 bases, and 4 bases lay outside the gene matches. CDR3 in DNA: TGTGCCTGGAGTGTAGGACTAGCGGGAGTCTATGAGCAGTTCTTC. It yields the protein CAWSVGLAGVYEQFF.

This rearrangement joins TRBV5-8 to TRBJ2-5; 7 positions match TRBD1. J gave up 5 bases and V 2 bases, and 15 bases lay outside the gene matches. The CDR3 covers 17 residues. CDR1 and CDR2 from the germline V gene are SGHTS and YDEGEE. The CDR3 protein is CASSFSRGYPQVETQYF. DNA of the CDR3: TGTGCCAGCAGCTTTAGCAGGGGGTACCCACAAGTGGAGACCCAGTACTTC.

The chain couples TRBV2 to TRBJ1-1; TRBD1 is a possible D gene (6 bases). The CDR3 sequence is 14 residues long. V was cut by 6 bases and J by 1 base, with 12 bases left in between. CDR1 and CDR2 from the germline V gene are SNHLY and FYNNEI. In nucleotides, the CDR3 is TGTGCCAGCAGAATCGCACAGGGGAACACTGAAGCTTTCTTT. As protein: CASRIAQGNTEAFF. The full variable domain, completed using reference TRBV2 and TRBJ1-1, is EPEVTQTPSHQVTQMGQEVILRCVPISNHLYFYWYRQILGQKVEFLVSFYNNEISEKSEIFDDQFSVERPDGSNFTLKIRSTKLEDSAMYFCASRIAQGNTEAFFGQGTRLTVV.

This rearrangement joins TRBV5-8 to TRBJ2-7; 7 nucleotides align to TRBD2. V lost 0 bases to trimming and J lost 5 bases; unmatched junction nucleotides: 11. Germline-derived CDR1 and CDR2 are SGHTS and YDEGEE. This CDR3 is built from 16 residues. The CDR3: CASSLGPWRERDEQYF. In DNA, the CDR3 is TGTGCCAGCAGCTTGGGGCCTTGGCGGGAGAGGGACGAGCAGTACTTC.

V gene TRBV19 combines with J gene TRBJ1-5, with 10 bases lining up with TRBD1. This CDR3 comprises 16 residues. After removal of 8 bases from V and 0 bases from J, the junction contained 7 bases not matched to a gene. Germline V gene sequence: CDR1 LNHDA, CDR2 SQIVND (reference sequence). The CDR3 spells CASRTGGGYSNQPQHF. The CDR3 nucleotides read TGTGCCAGTCGGACAGGGGGGGGCTATAGCAATCAGCCCCAGCATTTT.